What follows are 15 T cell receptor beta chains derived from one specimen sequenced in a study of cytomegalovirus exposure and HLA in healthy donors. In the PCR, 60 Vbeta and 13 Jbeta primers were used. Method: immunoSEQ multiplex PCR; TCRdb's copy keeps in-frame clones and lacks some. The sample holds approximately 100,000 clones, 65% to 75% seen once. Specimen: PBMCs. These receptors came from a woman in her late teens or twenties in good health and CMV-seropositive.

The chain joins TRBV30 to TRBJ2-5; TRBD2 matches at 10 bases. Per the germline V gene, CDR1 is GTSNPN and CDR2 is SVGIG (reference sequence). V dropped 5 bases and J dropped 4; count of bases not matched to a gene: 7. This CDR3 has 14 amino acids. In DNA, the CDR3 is TGTGCCTGGTTCACCAGGACTAGCGGAGAGACCCAGTACTTC. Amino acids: CAWFTRTSGETQYF.

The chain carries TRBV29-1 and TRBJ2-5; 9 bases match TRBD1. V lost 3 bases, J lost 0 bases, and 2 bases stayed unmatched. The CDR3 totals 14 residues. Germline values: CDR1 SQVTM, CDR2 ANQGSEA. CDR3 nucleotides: TGCAGCGTTGAGGGGACAGGGTACCAAGAGACCCAGTACTTC. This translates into CSVEGTGYQETQYF.

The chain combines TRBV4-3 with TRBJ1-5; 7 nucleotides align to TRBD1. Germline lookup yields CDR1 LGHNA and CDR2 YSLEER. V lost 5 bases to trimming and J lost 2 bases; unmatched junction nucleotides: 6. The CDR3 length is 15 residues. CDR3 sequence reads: CASSEGATGNQPQHF. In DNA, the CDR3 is TGCGCCAGCAGCGAGGGGGCGACGGGCAATCAGCCCCAGCATTTT.

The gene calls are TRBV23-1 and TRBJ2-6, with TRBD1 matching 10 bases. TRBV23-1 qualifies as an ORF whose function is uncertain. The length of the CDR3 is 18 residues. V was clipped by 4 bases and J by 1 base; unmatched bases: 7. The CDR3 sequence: CASSLGDRGESGANVLTF. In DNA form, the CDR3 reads TGCGCCAGCAGTCTCGGGGACAGGGGCGAATCTGGGGCCAACGTCCTGACTTTC.

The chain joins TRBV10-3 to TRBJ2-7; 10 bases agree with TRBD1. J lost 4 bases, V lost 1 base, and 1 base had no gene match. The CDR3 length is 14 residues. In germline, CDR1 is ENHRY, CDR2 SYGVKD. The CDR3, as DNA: TGTGCCATCAGTGAGTTGGACAGGGGGTACGAGCAGTACTTC. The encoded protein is CAISELDRGYEQYF.

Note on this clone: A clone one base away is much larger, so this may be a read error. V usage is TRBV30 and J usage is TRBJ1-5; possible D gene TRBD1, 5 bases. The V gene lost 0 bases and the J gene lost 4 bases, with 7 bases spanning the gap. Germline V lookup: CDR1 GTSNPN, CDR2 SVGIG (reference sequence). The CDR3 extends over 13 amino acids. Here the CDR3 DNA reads TGTGCCTGGAGTGTACGGGGGAATCAGCCCCAGCATTTT. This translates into CAWSVRGNQPQHF.

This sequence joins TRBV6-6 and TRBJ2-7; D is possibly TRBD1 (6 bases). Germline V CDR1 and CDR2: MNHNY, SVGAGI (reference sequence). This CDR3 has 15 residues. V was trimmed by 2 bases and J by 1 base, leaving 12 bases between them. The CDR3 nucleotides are TGTGCCAGCAGTTACCTTCCAGGGGTTTCCTACGAGCAGTACTTC. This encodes CASSYLPGVSYEQYF.

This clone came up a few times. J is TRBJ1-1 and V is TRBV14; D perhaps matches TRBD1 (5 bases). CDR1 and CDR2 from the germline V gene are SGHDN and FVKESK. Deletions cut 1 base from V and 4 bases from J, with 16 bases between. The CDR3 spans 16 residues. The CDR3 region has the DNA TGTGCCAGCAGCCAAGTTTATAATACAGGACCCACTGAAGCTTTCTTT. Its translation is CASSQVYNTGPTEAFF.

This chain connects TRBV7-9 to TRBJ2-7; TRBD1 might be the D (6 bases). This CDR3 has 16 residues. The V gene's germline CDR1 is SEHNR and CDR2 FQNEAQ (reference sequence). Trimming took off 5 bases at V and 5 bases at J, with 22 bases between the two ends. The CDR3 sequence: CASSARGQTYDDEQYF. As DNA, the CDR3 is TGTGCCAGCAGCGCCCGCGGACAGACATACGATGACGAGCAGTACTTC.

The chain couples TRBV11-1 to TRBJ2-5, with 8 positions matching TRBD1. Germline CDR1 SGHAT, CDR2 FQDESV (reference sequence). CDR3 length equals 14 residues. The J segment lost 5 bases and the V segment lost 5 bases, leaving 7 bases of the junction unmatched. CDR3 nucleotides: TGTGCCAGCAGCCTATCAGGGGGCTTGGAGACCCAGTACTTC. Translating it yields CASSLSGGLETQYF. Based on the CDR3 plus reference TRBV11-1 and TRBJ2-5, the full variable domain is EAEVAQSPRYKITEKSQAVAFWCDPISGHATLYWYRQILGQGPELLVQFQDESVVDDSQLPKDRFSAERLKGVDSTLKIQPAELGDSAMYLCASSLSGGLETQYFGPGTRLLVL.

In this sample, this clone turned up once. CDR3 DNA: TGTGCCAGCAGTGATCCAGGACAGGGGGATCAGCCCCAGCATTTT. Its translation: CASSDPGQGDQPQHF. V is TRBV6-4 and J is TRBJ1-5, with 10 bases lining up with TRBD1. Germline CDR1 is MRHNA and CDR2 is SNTAGT. V was pared by 3 bases and J by 5 bases, with 4 bases of the junction left unmatched. The CDR3 contains 15 residues.

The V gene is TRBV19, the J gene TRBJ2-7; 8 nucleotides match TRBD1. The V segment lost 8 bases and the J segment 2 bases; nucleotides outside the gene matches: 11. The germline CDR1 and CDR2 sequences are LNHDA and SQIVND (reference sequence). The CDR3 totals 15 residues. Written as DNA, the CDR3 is TGTGCCAGTTTTAATAGGGACAGGCCTCCCTACGAGCAGTACTTC. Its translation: CASFNRDRPPYEQYF.

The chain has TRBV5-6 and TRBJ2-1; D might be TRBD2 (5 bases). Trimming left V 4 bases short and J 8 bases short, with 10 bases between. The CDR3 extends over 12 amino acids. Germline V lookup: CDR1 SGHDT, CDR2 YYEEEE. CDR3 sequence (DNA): TGTGCCAGCAGCCAAATTAGCGATGAGCAGTTCTTC. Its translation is CASSQISDEQFF.

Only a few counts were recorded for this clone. The CDR3 is CASSLGGADEQYF. CDR3 bases: TGCGCCAGCAGCCTAGGGGGGGCGGACGAGCAGTACTTC. This chain connects TRBV23-1 to TRBJ2-7; D might be TRBD2 (7 bases). TRBV23-1 is sorted into the ORF group, with uncertain function. The CDR3 runs 13 residues. Trimming removed 6 bases from V and 5 bases from J, with 14 bases in between.

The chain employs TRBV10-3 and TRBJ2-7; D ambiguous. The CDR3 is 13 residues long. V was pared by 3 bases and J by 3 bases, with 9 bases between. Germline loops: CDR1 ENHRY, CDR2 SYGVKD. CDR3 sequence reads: CAISEGDYYEQYF. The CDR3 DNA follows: TGTGCCATCAGTGAAGGAGATTACTACGAGCAGTACTTC.